A single sample is the source of the 13 T cell receptor beta chains below, sequenced in a study of cytomegalovirus exposure and HLA in healthy donors. Produced via immunoSEQ multiplex PCR; TCRdb's table is partial and in-frame only. There are around 350,000 clones in the sample; roughly 88% occur only once, and approximately 0.86% lies in the top ten. The sample consisted of PBMCs. Receptors were obtained from a woman aged 18-29 years in good health and CMV-seronegative.

This CDR3 reads CASSYPGGYHGYTF. In nucleotides, the CDR3 is TGTGCCAGCAGTTACCCAGGGGGCTATCATGGCTACACCTTC. V is TRBV6-5 and J is TRBJ1-2; TRBD1 agrees at 8 bases. The CDR3 length is 14 residues. The ends lost 2 bases at V and 6 bases at J; junction bases unmatched: 5. Germline V CDR1 and CDR2: MNHEY, SVGAGI.

This sequence joins TRBV11-2 and TRBJ1-2, with 7 bases fitting TRBD1. The CDR3 length is 13 residues. Germline-derived CDR1 and CDR2 are SGHAT and FQNNGV. V lost 1 base, J lost 8 bases, and 4 bases stayed unmatched. The CDR3 DNA follows: TGTGCCAGCAGCTTAGGACAGGGCGAAGGCTACACCTTC. It translates to CASSLGQGEGYTF.

The chain combines TRBV5-1 with TRBJ1-4; D is unclear. The CDR3 covers 15 residues. The ends were cut back, 4 bases at V and 5 bases at J, with 15 bases in the middle. CDR1 is SGHRS, CDR2 YFSETQ, per germline. CDR3 DNA: TGCGCCAGCAGCGCGTTACGGGAGCCGAATGAAAAACTGTTTTTT. Translated: CASSALREPNEKLFF.

This clone occurred a few times. This chain uses TRBV27 with TRBJ1-2; 7 bases align to TRBD1. V lost 4 bases to trimming and J lost 2 bases; unmatched junction nucleotides: 4. CDR3 length: 14 amino acids. Per the germline V gene, CDR1 is MNHEY and CDR2 is SMNVEV (reference sequence). The CDR3 DNA reads TGTGCCAGCAGTTCCCGACAGGGCAACTATGGCTACACCTTC. Its translation: CASSSRQGNYGYTF.

The chain combines TRBV11-2 with TRBJ2-3, with D tentatively TRBD2 (5 bases). The CDR3 sequence is 14 residues long. Germline V gives CDR1 SGHAT, CDR2 FQNNGV. Trimming pared 6 bases from V and 0 bases from J, leaving 10 bases between. CDR3 region: CASSMRTSTDTQYF. The CDR3 coding sequence is TGTGCCAGCAGTATGCGGACTAGCACAGATACGCAGTATTTT.

This clone was detected only a few times. The same CDR3 is also encoded by other DNA sequences in this sample. This chain links TRBV5-1 with TRBJ1-2; 7 nucleotides match TRBD1. CDR3 size: 13 residues. Germline CDR1 SGHRS, CDR2 YFSETQ. Trimming took 2 bases from V and 3 from J; bases not matched to a gene: 1. The chain's CDR3 is CASSFGQDYGYTF. The DNA for the CDR3 is TGCGCCAGCAGCTTCGGACAGGACTATGGCTACACCTTC.

This clone showed up just a few times. The chain couples TRBV2 to TRBJ1-6, with D unclear. CDR3 length: 14 amino acids. The germline CDR1 and CDR2 sequences are SNHLY and FYNNEI. Deletions cut 3 bases from V and 10 bases from J, with 13 bases between. The CDR3 sequence: CASSEGREASPLHF. CDR3 in DNA: TGTGCCAGCAGTGAGGGGAGGGAAGCGTCACCCCTCCACTTT. The whole variable domain, remainder taken from reference TRBV2 and TRBJ1-6, is EPEVTQTPSHQVTQMGQEVILRCVPISNHLYFYWYRQILGQKVEFLVSFYNNEISEKSEIFDDQFSVERPDGSNFTLKIRSTKLEDSAMYFCASSEGREASPLHFGNGTRLTVT.

The V call is TRBV30, the J call TRBJ1-4, with D perhaps matching TRBD1 (5 bases). The CDR3 length is 15 residues. V lost 1 base and J 10 bases, leaving 19 bases between the germline ends. CDR1 GTSNPN and CDR2 SVGIG come from the germline V gene (reference sequence). The DNA of the CDR3 is TGTGCCTGGAGTGCTTGGGCAGGGCGAGGAGTAAAACTGTTTTTT. Amino acid sequence: CAWSAWAGRGVKLFF.

The J gene is TRBJ1-2, the V gene TRBV5-4; weak D call: TRBD1 (5 bases). CDR3 length: 14 residues. Germline V gene lookup returns CDR1 SGHNT and CDR2 YYREEE (reference sequence). Between the trimmed V and J ends, which lost 0 bases and 3 bases, there was a span of 9 bases. In nucleotides, the CDR3 is TGTGCCAGCAGCTTGGACAGGTCGGACTATGGCTACACCTTC. It translates to CASSLDRSDYGYTF.

V gene TRBV19 combines with J gene TRBJ2-7; TRBD1 matches 10 bases. Germline CDR1 and CDR2: LNHDA and SQIVND (reference sequence). This CDR3 is 18 amino acids long. J lost 1 base, V lost 1 base, and 10 bases had no gene match. DNA of the CDR3: TGTGCCAGTAGTATAGGTAGGACAGGGGGTTCAGCATCCTACGAGCAGTACTTC. Protein product: CASSIGRTGGSASYEQYF.

J is TRBJ2-1 and V is TRBV7-3, with 8 nucleotides matching TRBD1. The CDR3 totals 15 residues. Unmatched junction bases numbered 8, after V lost 2 bases and J lost 8 bases. In germline, CDR1 is SGHTA, CDR2 FQGTGA. The CDR3 loop is CASSLSGGSFDEQFF. In DNA form, the CDR3 reads TGTGCCAGCAGCTTATCAGGGGGCAGTTTCGATGAGCAGTTCTTC.

The V and J genes are TRBV28 and TRBJ2-1, with D unclear. Trimming took off 6 bases at V and 8 bases at J, with 17 bases between the two ends. This CDR3 is built from 14 residues. Germline V gene lookup returns CDR1 MDHEN and CDR2 SYDVKM. In nucleotides, the CDR3 is TGTGCCAGCAGATTTCTAGTGGAAGGCGATGAGCAGTTCTTC. Residues: CASRFLVEGDEQFF.

CDR3: CACRDSFTTNEKLFF. CDR3 DNA sequence: TGTGCCTGTCGGGACAGCTTCACAACTAATGAAAAACTGTTTTTT. The J gene is TRBJ1-4, the V gene TRBV30, with 7 bases that match TRBD1. There are 15 residues in the CDR3. After removal of 6 bases from V and 0 bases from J, the junction contained 7 bases not matched to a gene. Germline CDR1 GTSNPN, CDR2 SVGIG (reference sequence).